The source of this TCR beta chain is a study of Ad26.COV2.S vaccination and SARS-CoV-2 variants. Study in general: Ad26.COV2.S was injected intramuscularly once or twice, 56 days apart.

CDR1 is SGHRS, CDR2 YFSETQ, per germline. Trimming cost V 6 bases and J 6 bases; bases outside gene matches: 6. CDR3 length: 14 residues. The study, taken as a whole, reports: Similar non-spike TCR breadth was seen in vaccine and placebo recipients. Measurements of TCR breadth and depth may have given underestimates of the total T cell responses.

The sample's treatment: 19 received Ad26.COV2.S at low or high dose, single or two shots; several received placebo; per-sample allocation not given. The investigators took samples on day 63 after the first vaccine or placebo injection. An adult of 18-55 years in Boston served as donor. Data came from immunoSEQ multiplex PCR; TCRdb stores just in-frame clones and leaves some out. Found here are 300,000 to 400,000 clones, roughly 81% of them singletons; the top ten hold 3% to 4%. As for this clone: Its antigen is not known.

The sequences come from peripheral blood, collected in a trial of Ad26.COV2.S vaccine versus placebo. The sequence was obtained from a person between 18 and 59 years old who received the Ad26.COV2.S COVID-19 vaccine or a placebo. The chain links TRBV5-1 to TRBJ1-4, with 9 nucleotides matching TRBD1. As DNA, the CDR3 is TGCGCCAGCACCCGACAGGGGGGAGATGAAAAACTGTTTTTT. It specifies CASTRQGGDEKLFF.